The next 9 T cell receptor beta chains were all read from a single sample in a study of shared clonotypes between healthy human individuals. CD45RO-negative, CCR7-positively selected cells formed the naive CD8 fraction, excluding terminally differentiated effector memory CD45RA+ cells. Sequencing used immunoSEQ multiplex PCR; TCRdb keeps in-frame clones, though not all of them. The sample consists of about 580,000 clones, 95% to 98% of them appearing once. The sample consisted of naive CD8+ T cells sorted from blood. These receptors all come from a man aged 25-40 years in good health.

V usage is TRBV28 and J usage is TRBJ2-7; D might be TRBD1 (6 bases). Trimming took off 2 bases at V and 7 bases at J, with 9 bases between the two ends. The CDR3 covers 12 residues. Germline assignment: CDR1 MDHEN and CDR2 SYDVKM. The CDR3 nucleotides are TGTGCCAGCAGTTTACCAAGGGGGGAGCAGTACTTC. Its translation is CASSLPRGEQYF.

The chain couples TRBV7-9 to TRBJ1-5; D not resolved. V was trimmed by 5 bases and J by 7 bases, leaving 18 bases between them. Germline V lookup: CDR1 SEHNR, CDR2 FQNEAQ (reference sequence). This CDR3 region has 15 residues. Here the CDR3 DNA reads TGTGCCAGCAGCCCAGCGGGTCCGGGGTCCCAGCCCCAGCATTTT. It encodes CASSPAGPGSQPQHF. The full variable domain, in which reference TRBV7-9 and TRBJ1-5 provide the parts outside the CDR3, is DTGVSQNPRHKITKRGQNVTFRCDPISEHNRLYWYRQTLGQGPEFLTYFQNEAQLEKSRLLSDRFSAERPKGSFSTLEIQRTEQGDSAMYLCASSPAGPGSQPQHFGDGTRLSIL.

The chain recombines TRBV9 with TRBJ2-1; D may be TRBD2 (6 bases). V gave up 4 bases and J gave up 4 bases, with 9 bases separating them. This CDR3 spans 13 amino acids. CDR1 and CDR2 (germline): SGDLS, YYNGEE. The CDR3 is CASSSGLYNEQFF. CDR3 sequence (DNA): TGTGCCAGCAGCTCGGGACTGTACAATGAGCAGTTCTTC.

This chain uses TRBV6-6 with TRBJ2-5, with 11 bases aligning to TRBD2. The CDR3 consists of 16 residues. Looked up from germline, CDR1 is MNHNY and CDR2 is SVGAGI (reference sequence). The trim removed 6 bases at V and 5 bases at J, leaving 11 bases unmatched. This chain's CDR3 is CASSQGLAGYSETQYF. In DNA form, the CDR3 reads TGTGCCAGCAGCCAAGGACTAGCGGGTTACTCGGAGACCCAGTACTTC.

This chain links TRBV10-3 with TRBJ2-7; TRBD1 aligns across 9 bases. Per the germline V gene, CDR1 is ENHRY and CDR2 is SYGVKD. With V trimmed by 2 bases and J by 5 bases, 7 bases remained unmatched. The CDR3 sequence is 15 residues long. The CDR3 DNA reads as TGTGCCATCAGTGAGCCTGGGGACAGGGATCACGAGCAGTACTTC. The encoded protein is CAISEPGDRDHEQYF.

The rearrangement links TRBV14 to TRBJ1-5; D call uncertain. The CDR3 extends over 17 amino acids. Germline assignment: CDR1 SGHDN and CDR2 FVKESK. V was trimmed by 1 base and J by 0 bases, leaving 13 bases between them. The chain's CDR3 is CASSQGSTDYSNQPQHF. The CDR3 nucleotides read TGTGCCAGCAGCCAAGGATCTACAGACTATAGCAATCAGCCCCAGCATTTT.

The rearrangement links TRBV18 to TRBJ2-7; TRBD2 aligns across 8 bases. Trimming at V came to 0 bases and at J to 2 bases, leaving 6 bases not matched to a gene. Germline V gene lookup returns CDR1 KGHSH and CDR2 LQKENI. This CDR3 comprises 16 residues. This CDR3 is CASSPPVTSGAYEQYF. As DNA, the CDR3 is TGTGCCAGCTCACCACCGGTCACTAGCGGAGCCTACGAGCAGTACTTC.

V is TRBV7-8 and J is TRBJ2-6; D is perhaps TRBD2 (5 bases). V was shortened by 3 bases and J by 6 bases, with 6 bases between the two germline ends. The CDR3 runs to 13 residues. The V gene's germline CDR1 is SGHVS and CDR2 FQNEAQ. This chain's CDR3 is CASSLEEANVLTF. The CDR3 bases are TGTGCCAGCAGCTTGGAGGAGGCCAACGTCCTGACTTTC.

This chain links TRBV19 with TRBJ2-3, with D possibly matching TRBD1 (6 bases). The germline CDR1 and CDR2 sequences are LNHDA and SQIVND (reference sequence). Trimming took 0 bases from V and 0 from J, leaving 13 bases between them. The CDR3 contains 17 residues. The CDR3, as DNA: TGTGCCAGTAGTATAGATCCCCTTACAGGGAGCACAGATACGCAGTATTTT. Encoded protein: CASSIDPLTGSTDTQYF.